One and the same sample provided the 2 T cell receptor beta chains below, sequenced in a study of T cell responses to AZD1222 COVID-19 vaccine. Profiling relied on immunoSEQ multiplex PCR, and the TCRdb table lists in-frame clones only, not all of them. The sample has over 120,000 clones; approximately 90% are singletons. The sequences come from peripheral blood, collected on day 0 of AZD1222 vaccination. The origin of the receptors is an adult in good health.

This clone was observed once. This rearrangement joins TRBV19 to TRBJ2-1, with 12 positions matching TRBD1. J gave up 6 bases and V 3 bases, and 9 bases lay outside the gene matches. CDR1 is LNHDA, CDR2 SQIVND, per germline (reference sequence). CDR3 length: 17 amino acids. CDR3 sequence reads: CASSIFFGTGGPNEQFF. CDR3 DNA: TGTGCCAGTAGTATTTTTTTTGGGACAGGGGGCCCCAATGAGCAGTTCTTC.

As to this clone: The identical CDR3 is also encoded by other nucleotide sequences in the sample. V and J are TRBV6-5 and TRBJ1-2, with 8 bases aligning to TRBD1. The CDR3 is made up of 13 amino acids. V trimming: 5 bases; J trimming: 3 bases; junction bases outside the gene matches: 2. Germline V gives CDR1 MNHEY, CDR2 SVGAGI. The DNA of the CDR3 is TGTGCCAGCAGTCTGACAGGGGACTATGGCTACACCTTC. Its translation: CASSLTGDYGYTF.